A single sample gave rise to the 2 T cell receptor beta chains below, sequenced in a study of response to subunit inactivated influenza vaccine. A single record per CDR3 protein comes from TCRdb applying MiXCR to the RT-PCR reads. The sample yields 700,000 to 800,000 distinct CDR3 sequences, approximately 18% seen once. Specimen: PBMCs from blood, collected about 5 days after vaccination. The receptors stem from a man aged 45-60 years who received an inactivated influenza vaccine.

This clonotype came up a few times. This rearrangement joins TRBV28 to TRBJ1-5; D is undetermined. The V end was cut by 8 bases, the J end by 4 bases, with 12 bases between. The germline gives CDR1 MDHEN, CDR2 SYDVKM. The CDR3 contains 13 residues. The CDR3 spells CASGLMANQPQHF. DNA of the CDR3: TGTGCCAGCGGATTGATGGCAAATCAGCCCCAGCATTTT.

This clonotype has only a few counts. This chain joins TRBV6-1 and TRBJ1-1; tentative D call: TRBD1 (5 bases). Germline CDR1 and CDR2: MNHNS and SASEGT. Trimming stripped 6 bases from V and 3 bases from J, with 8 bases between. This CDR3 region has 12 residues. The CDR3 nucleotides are TGTGCCAGCAGGACAGCGTACACTGAAGCTTTCTTT. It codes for CASRTAYTEAFF.